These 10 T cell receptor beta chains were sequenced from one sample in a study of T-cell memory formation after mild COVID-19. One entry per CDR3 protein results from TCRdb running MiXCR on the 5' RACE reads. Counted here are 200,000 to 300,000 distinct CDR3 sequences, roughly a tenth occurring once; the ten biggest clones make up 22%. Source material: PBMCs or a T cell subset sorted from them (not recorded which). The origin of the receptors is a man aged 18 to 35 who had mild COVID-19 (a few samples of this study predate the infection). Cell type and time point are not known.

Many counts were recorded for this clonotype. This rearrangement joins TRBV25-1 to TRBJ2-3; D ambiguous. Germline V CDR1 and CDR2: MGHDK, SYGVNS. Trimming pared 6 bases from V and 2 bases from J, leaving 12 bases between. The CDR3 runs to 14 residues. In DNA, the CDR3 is TGTGCCAGCAGGCCCCAGGTCCCCACAGATACGCAGTATTTT. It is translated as CASRPQVPTDTQYF.

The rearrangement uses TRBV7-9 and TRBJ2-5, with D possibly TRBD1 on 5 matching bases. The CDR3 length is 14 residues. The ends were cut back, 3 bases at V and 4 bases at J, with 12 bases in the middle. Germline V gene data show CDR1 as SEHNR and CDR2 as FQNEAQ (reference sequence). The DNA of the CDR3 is TGTGCCAGCAGCTTTGGAGCGCAGGGAGAGACCCAGTACTTC. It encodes CASSFGAQGETQYF.

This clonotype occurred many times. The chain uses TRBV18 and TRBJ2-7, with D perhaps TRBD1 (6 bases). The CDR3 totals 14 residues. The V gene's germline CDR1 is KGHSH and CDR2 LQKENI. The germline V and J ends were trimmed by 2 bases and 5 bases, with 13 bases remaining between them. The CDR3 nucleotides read TGTGCCAGCTCACCAATGGCAGGGGTGGACGAGCAGTACGTC. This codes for CASSPMAGVDEQYV.

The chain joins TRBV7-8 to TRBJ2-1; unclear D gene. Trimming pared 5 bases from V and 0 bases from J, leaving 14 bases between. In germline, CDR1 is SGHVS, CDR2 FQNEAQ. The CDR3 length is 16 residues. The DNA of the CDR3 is TGTGCCAGCAGCCCTTACGTCGGGTACTCCTACAATGAGCAGTTCTTC. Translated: CASSPYVGYSYNEQFF. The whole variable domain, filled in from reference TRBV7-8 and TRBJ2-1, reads GAGVSQSPRYKVAKRGQDVALRCDPISGHVSLFWYQQALGQGPEFLTYFQNEAQLDKSGLPSDRFFAERPEGSVSTLKIQRTQQEDSAVYLCASSPYVGYSYNEQFFGPGTRLTVL.

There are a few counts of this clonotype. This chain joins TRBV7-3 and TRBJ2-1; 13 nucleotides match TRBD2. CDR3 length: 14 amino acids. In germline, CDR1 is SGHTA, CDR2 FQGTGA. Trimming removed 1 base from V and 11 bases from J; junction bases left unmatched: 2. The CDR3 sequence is CASSLRLAGGQQFF. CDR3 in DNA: TGTGCCAGCAGCTTAAGACTAGCGGGGGGCCAGCAGTTCTTC. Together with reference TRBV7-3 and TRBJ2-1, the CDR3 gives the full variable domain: GAGVSQTPSNKVTEKGKYVELRCDPISGHTALYWYRQSLGQGPEFLIYFQGTGAADDSGLPNDRFFAVRPEGSVSTLKIQRTERGDSAVYLCASSLRLAGGQQFFGPGTRLTVL.

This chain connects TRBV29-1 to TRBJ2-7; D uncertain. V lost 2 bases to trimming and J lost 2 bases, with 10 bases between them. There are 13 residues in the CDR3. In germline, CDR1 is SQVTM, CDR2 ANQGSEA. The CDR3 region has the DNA TGCAGCGTTGAATTATTTTCACCCTACGAGCAGTACTTC. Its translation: CSVELFSPYEQYF.

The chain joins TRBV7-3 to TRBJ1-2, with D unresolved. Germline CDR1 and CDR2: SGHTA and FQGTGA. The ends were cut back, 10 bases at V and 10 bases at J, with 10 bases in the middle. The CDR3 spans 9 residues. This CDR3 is CANNPTYTF. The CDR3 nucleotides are TGTGCCAATAATCCTACCTACACCTTC.

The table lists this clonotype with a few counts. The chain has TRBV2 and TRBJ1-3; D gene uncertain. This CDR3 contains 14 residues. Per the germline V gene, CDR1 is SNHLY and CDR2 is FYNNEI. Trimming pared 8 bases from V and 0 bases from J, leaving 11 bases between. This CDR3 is CASSTVSSGNTIYF. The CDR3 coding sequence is TGTGCCAGCTCAACCGTTAGCTCTGGAAACACCATATATTTT. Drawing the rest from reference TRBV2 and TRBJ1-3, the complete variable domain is EPEVTQTPSHQVTQMGQEVILRCVPISNHLYFYWYRQILGQKVEFLVSFYNNEISEKSEIFDDQFSVERPDGSNFTLKIRSTKLEDSAMYFCASSTVSSGNTIYFGEGSWLTVV.

CDR3 loop: CASSSPDSNQPQHF. CDR3 coding DNA: TGCGCCAGCAGCTCTCCGGACAGTAATCAGCCCCAGCATTTT. This chain uses TRBV4-1 with TRBJ1-5; possible D gene TRBD1, 6 bases. Germline V gives CDR1 MGHRA, CDR2 YSYEKL. V lost 5 bases and J 4 bases, leaving 12 bases between the germline ends. The CDR3 is 14 amino acids.

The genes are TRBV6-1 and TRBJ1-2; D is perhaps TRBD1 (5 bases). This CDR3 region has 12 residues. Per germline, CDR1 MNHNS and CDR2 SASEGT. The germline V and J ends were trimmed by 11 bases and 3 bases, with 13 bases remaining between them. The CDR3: CAGKGTDYGYTF. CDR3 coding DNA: TGTGCCGGCAAGGGGACGGACTATGGCTACACCTTC.